Listed here are 28 T cell receptor beta chains from one sample, sequenced in a study of blood T cells in healthy people across ages. Primed by a sample-barcoded 5' primer and a J-beta primer mix, a second PCR proceeded for 7 to 11 cycles. One entry per CDR3 protein, called by TCRdb with MiXCR from the 5' RACE reads. The sample consists of 700,000 to 950,000 distinct CDR3 sequences, about 40% of them appearing once. The specimen sequenced was blood. The receptors shown here come from a woman aged 55-69 years in good health.

This clonotype showed up just a few times. The rearrangement links TRBV6-6 to TRBJ1-5; D gene uncertain. Germline V gene sequence: CDR1 MNHNY, CDR2 SVGAGI (reference sequence). V was trimmed by 6 bases and J by 5 bases, leaving 8 bases between them. CDR3 size: 12 residues. The CDR3 protein is CASRPPDQPQHF. The CDR3 region has the DNA TGTGCCAGCAGGCCGCCCGATCAGCCCCAGCATTTT.

This clonotype was seen many times. This chain joins TRBV7-2 and TRBJ2-3; 7 bases are shared with TRBD1. Germline V CDR1 and CDR2: SGHTA, FQGNSA. This CDR3 is built from 16 residues. V gave up 1 base and J gave up 4 bases; unmatched junction bases: 8. The CDR3 loop is CASSLGGYRGADTQYF. The CDR3 DNA reads as TGTGCCAGCAGCTTAGGAGGTTACAGGGGCGCAGATACGCAGTATTTT. Complete variable domain (other parts from reference TRBV7-2 and TRBJ2-3): GAGVSQSPSNKVTEKGKDVELRCDPISGHTALYWYRQSLGQGLEFLIYFQGNSAPDKSGLPSDRFSAERTGGSVSTLTIQRTQQEDSAVYLCASSLGGYRGADTQYFGPGTRLTVL.

This clonotype has at least ten counts. The chain combines TRBV7-9 with TRBJ2-2; TRBD2 might be the D (6 bases). The V end was cut by 5 bases, the J end by 5 bases, with 21 bases between. The CDR3 spans 17 residues. Per the germline V gene, CDR1 is SEHNR and CDR2 is FQNEAQ (reference sequence). CDR3: CASSPRSSGLGTGELFF. CDR3 bases: TGTGCCAGCAGCCCGCGAAGTTCGGGACTCGGGACCGGGGAGCTGTTTTTT. Full variable domain (remainder filled in from reference TRBV7-9 and TRBJ2-2): DTGVSQNPRHKITKRGQNVTFRCDPISEHNRLYWYRQTLGQGPEFLTYFQNEAQLEKSRLLSDRFSAERPKGSFSTLEIQRTEQGDSAMYLCASSPRSSGLGTGELFFGEGSRLTVL.

The chain links TRBV5-6 to TRBJ1-3; D unresolved. V lost 4 bases to trimming and J lost 0 bases, with 11 bases between them. CDR3 length equals 15 residues. CDR1 and CDR2 from the germline V gene are SGHDT and YYEEEE. This CDR3 is CASSHDSSSGNTIYF. As DNA, the CDR3 is TGTGCCAGCAGCCATGACTCGAGCTCTGGAAACACCATATATTTT. Together with reference TRBV5-6 and TRBJ1-3, the CDR3 gives the full variable domain: DAGVTQSPTHLIKTRGQQVTLRCSPKSGHDTVSWYQQALGQGPQFIFQYYEEEERQRGNFPDRFSGHQFPNYSSELNVNALLLGDSALYLCASSHDSSSGNTIYFGEGSWLTVV.

The genes are TRBV10-3 and TRBJ2-3, with D perhaps TRBD1 (6 bases). The V and J ends lost 4 bases and 0 bases respectively, with 11 bases between them. The length of the CDR3 is 15 residues. Germline loops: CDR1 ENHRY, CDR2 SYGVKD. The CDR3 DNA reads as TGTGCCATCAGTGCACAGGGTACTAGCACAGATACGCAGTATTTT. Encoded protein: CAISAQGTSTDTQYF.

This clonotype was seen more than once but under ten times. The rearrangement uses TRBV6-1 and TRBJ2-7; D is ambiguous. Germline values: CDR1 MNHNS, CDR2 SASEGT. V lost 4 bases and J 4 bases, leaving 8 bases between the germline ends. CDR3 size: 12 residues. CDR3 amino acids: CASSADVYEQYF. The CDR3 DNA reads as TGTGCCAGCAGTGCGGATGTGTACGAGCAGTACTTC.

This clonotype was seen ten or more times. V is TRBV18 and J is TRBJ1-2; TRBD1 matches at 9 bases. Trimming at V came to 2 bases and at J to 4 bases, leaving 5 bases not matched to a gene. The CDR3 runs to 15 residues. Germline CDR1 is KGHSH and CDR2 is LQKENI. The CDR3 bases are TGTGCCAGCTCACCAAACCCGACAGGGGGCTATGGCTACACCTTC. Protein sequence: CASSPNPTGGYGYTF.

This clonotype has just a few counts. This chain connects TRBV20-1 to TRBJ1-1; TRBD1 agrees at 8 bases. Germline CDR1 is DFQATT and CDR2 is SNEGSKA (reference sequence). The CDR3 extends over 16 amino acids. The trim removed 2 bases at V and 4 bases at J, leaving 12 bases unmatched. This CDR3 is CSARQDRAGQGTEAFF. The CDR3 nucleotides are TGCAGTGCTAGACAGGACAGGGCAGGGCAGGGCACTGAAGCTTTCTTT.

Worth noting for this clonotype: An end of the junction does not agree with germline; a read error may underlie this. The gene calls are TRBV20-1 and TRBJ1-5, with D tentatively TRBD1 (5 bases). Germline V CDR1 and CDR2: DFQATT, SNEGSKA (reference sequence). CDR3 length: 17 residues. In nucleotides, the CDR3 is TGCAGCGCTAGAGATAGCCTCCGGGCAGGGCAAAATCAGCCCCAGCATTTT. It is translated as CSARDSLRAGQNQPQHF.

V gene TRBV21-1 combines with J gene TRBJ2-5; the D segment call TRBD1 is taken from the table without a DNA check. TRBV21-1 is shown as a pseudogene. The CDR3 contains 14 residues. CDR3 bases: TGTGCCAGCACTCCGGGTAGGAACCAAGAGACCCAGTACTTC. As protein: CASTPGRNQETQYF.

The gene calls are TRBV7-9 and TRBJ2-5; D gene uncertain. Germline values: CDR1 SEHNR, CDR2 FQNEAQ (reference sequence). The CDR3 loop spans 14 amino acids. The germline V and J ends were trimmed by 2 bases and 5 bases, with 12 bases remaining between them. The CDR3 sequence: CASSLYSGRETQYF. Here the CDR3 DNA reads TGTGCCAGCAGCTTATACAGTGGACGGGAGACCCAGTACTTC.

The chain combines TRBV3-1 with TRBJ1-1, with D maybe TRBD1 (5 bases). This CDR3 has 16 amino acids. Looked up from germline, CDR1 is LGHDT and CDR2 is YNNKEL (reference sequence). The V and J ends lost 1 base and 1 base respectively, with 13 bases between them. CDR3 bases: TGTGCCAGCAGCCAAGCGAGGATTGGGGGGAACACTGAAGCTTTCTTT. Protein: CASSQARIGGNTEAFF. Using reference TRBV3-1 and TRBJ1-1 for the parts outside the CDR3, the full variable domain is DTAVSQTPKYLVTQMGNDKSIKCEQNLGHDTMYWYKQDSKKFLKIMFSYNNKELIINETVPNRFSPKSPDKAHLNLHINSLELGDSAVYFCASSQARIGGNTEAFFGQGTRLTVV.

There are many counts of this clonotype. The chain carries TRBV15 and TRBJ2-1; D not resolved. V lost 3 bases to trimming and J lost 4 bases, with 7 bases between them. CDR1 and CDR2 from the germline V gene are LNHNV and YYDKDF (reference sequence). This CDR3 is 13 amino acids long. In DNA, the CDR3 is TGTGCCACCAGCAGCATCTTATACAATGAGCAGTTCTTC. Translation gives CATSSILYNEQFF.

V is TRBV6-5 and J is TRBJ2-7, with 10 bases aligning to TRBD1. The length of the CDR3 is 16 residues. Looked up from germline, CDR1 is MNHEY and CDR2 is SVGAGI. Trimming at V came to 8 bases and at J to 5 bases, leaving 15 bases not matched to a gene. CDR3 protein: CASGFIPGQGIHEQYF. For the CDR3, the DNA is TGTGCCAGCGGGTTTATACCGGGACAGGGGATCCACGAGCAGTACTTC.

This sequence joins TRBV7-2 and TRBJ2-5, with 10 bases lining up with TRBD2. The J call may be incorrect, as the DNA end agrees better with TRBJ2-7. There are 18 residues in the CDR3. Germline V gives CDR1 SGHTA, CDR2 FQGNSA. DNA for the CDR3: TGTGCCAGCAGCTTAGCAGGAGCGGGAGGGCTACTTACCTACGAGCAGTACTTC. Its protein product is CASSLAGAGGLLTYEQYF.

This clonotype was seen at least ten times. The chain recombines TRBV7-9 with TRBJ2-7; a weak D match, TRBD1 (5 bases). V gave up 4 bases and J gave up 0 bases, with 7 bases separating them. CDR1 and CDR2 from the germline V gene are SEHNR and FQNEAQ (reference sequence). CDR3 length equals 13 residues. The CDR3 nucleotides are TGTGCCAGCAGCTCCGACAGCTCCTACGAGCAGTACTTC. This codes for CASSSDSSYEQYF.

This clonotype was recorded a few times. The chain carries TRBV7-3 and TRBJ1-1; possibly TRBD1 for D (5 bases). This CDR3 spans 14 amino acids. V was clipped by 7 bases and J by 4 bases, with 16 bases between them. Per germline, CDR1 SGHTA and CDR2 FQGTGA. The CDR3: CASTPRGRSTEAFF. CDR3 nucleotide sequence: TGTGCCAGCACCCCACGGGGCAGAAGCACTGAAGCTTTCTTT.

This clonotype has a count of ten or more. The genes are TRBV28 and TRBJ2-1; D gene ambiguous. There are 10 residues in the CDR3. Per the germline V gene, CDR1 is MDHEN and CDR2 is SYDVKM. Trimming took off 6 bases at V and 7 bases at J, with 4 bases between the two ends. CDR3 in DNA: TGTGCCAGCAGCCGAAATGAGCAGTTCTTC. Translating it yields CASSRNEQFF.

This clonotype turned up a few times. The chain has TRBV20-1 and TRBJ2-7, with D possibly being TRBD2 (5 bases). CDR3 length: 12 residues. The germline V gene encodes CDR1 DFQATT and CDR2 SNEGSKA (reference sequence). The V end lost 5 bases, the J end lost 0 bases, and 8 bases lay between the germline ends. CDR3 sequence: CSAQRTSYEQYF. The CDR3, as DNA: TGCAGTGCTCAGCGGACCTCCTACGAGCAGTACTTC.

This clonotype has just a few counts. The CDR3 DNA reads as TGTGCCAGCTCATCCGGGACATCCCCCTACGAGCAGTACTTC. It encodes CASSSGTSPYEQYF. This sequence joins TRBV18 and TRBJ2-7; possible D gene TRBD1, 6 bases. Trimming stripped 5 bases from V and 2 bases from J, with 13 bases between. This CDR3 has 14 amino acids. Germline CDR1 is KGHSH and CDR2 is LQKENI.

The genes are TRBV25-1 and TRBJ1-6; a weak D match, TRBD1 (5 bases). This CDR3 is 13 amino acids long. Germline CDR1 is MGHDK and CDR2 is SYGVNS. Trimming took off 1 base at V and 9 bases at J, with 7 bases between the two ends. CDR3 in amino acids: CASSEFGGSPLHF. CDR3 DNA: TGTGCCAGCAGTGAATTCGGGGGTTCACCCCTCCACTTT.

The chain links TRBV27 to TRBJ2-7; D unresolved. The J call may be incorrect, as the DNA end agrees better with TRBJ2-5. The CDR3 runs to 12 residues. Germline CDR1 MNHEY, CDR2 SMNVEV (reference sequence). In DNA, the CDR3 is TGTGCCAGCAGTTTCCCCAAGGGGACCCAGTACTTC. Its protein product is CASSFPKGTQYF.

The CDR3 nucleotides are TGCAGTGCTAGAGGGATTGTCTCCTATAATTCACCCCTCCACTTT. This codes for CSARGIVSYNSPLHF. The chain uses TRBV20-1 and TRBJ1-6; D unresolved. Germline V gives CDR1 DFQATT, CDR2 SNEGSKA (reference sequence). V was cut by 1 base and J by 0 bases, with 7 bases left in between. The CDR3 sequence is 15 residues long.

Points on this clonotype: A much larger clone sits a single nucleotide away, making a read error possible. The chain employs TRBV4-2 and TRBJ2-5; D is possibly TRBD1 (5 bases). The assigned J gene may be wrong: the sequence end matches TRBJ2-7 better. Germline CDR1 and CDR2: LGHNA and YNFKEQ. The CDR3 has 14 residues. This CDR3 reads CASSQDQGTHEQYF. The CDR3 DNA is TGTGCCAGCAGCCAAGATCAGGGAACCCACGAGCAGTACTTC.

The chain recombines TRBV4-2 with TRBJ2-3; 9 bases line up with TRBD2. Trimming at V came to 1 base and at J to 7 bases, leaving 6 bases not matched to a gene. CDR1 is LGHNA, CDR2 YNFKEQ, per germline. The CDR3 is 15 residues long. The CDR3 DNA reads TGTGCCAGCAGCCAAGTGGGCGGGGGGGCGTATACGCAGTATTTT. Its protein is CASSQVGGGAYTQYF.

This clonotype occurred many times. The chain is built from TRBV7-9 and TRBJ2-3; possibly TRBD2 for D (6 bases). Looked up from germline, CDR1 is SEHNR and CDR2 is FQNEAQ (reference sequence). Between the trimmed V and J ends, which lost 1 base and 6 bases, there was a span of 11 bases. The CDR3 runs to 14 residues. This CDR3 reads CASSLDVGTDTQYF. The CDR3 nucleotides are TGTGCCAGCAGCTTAGACGTCGGGACTGATACGCAGTATTTT.

This clonotype was observed a handful of times. The chain uses TRBV5-1 and TRBJ2-5; D is uncertain. The CDR3 spans 13 residues. Germline V gives CDR1 SGHRS, CDR2 YFSETQ. V was pared by 4 bases and J by 6 bases, with 13 bases between. CDR3 in DNA: TGCGCCAGCAGCCCCCAAGTTGAACAGACCCAGTACTTC. The encoded protein is CASSPQVEQTQYF.

The chain uses TRBV20-1 and TRBJ1-5; 7 bases align to TRBD1. After removal of 3 bases from V and 3 bases from J, the junction contained 8 bases not matched to a gene. The CDR3 runs 15 residues. Germline V lookup: CDR1 DFQATT, CDR2 SNEGSKA (reference sequence). CDR3 bases: TGCAGTGCTAGTAGGTCAGGGGGTGTCAATCAGCCCCAGCATTTT. Its protein product is CSASRSGGVNQPQHF.